This T cell receptor beta chain came from a study of graft-versus-host responses after intestinal transplantation. Concerning this clone itself: Its antigen is not known.

Libraries were prepared by immunoSEQ multiplex PCR; TCRdb keeps only in-frame clonotypes and omits some of them. The top ten hold about 1.3% of the sample, which has over 55,000 clones, less than 95% seen once. The sample consisted of unstimulated CD8+ T cells sorted from spleen or lymph node cells, taken before intestinal transplant. This sequence originates from a human donor who received an intestinal transplant.

The chain's CDR3 is CASQGTYEQYF. The CDR3 DNA is TGTGCCAGCCAGGGGACCTACGAGCAGTACTTC. This chain connects TRBV2 to TRBJ2-7; maybe TRBD1 (6 bases). V was clipped by 8 bases and J by 2 bases, with 7 bases between them. The CDR3 has 11 amino acids. CDR1 SNHLY and CDR2 FYNNEI come from the germline V gene.